This TCR beta chain was recorded in a study of OX40 agonist ivuxolimab in advanced cancers. At the level of the study: Dose-escalation patients had hepatocellular carcinoma, melanoma, renal cell or head and neck cancer. From 23 to 79 years was the age range, with a mean of around 54 years, and 65% to 90% were male. It was permissible to have had prior anti-PD-1, anti-PD-L1 or anti-CTLA-4 therapy, and about 40% had some.

This CDR3 has 15 amino acids. The ends were cut back, 5 bases at V and 1 base at J, with 14 bases in the middle. Per germline, CDR1 SGHNT and CDR2 YYREEE (reference sequence). Sequencing used immunoSEQ multiplex PCR; TCRdb keeps in-frame clones, though not all of them. The sample shows 70,000 to 95,000 clones, 80% to 90% of them seen only once. Autoimmune disease history or systemic immunosuppression led to patients being barred. The chain links TRBV5-4 to TRBJ2-3, with D tentatively TRBD1 (6 bases). Here the sequenced sample was CD4+ or CD8+ T cells sorted from blood, taken in a trial of the OX40 agonist ivuxolimab. The receptor was isolated from an adult with an advanced solid tumor such as melanoma, head and neck, liver or kidney cancer. CDR3 coding DNA: TGTGCCAGCAGACCGGACAGTTACCGCACAGATACGCAGTATTTT. This translates into CASRPDSYRTDTQYF.